Below are 31 T cell receptor beta chains sequenced from a single sample in a study of blood T cell dynamics during melanoma immunotherapy (dated by TCRdb to 2020 to 2022). The library was obtained by the immunoSEQ multiplex PCR assay. TCRdb mirrors the immuneACCESS table, restricted to in-frame sequences. Some clones are absent from its copies; in checked studies, under half trace to an unresolved V gene, and the reason for the others is unknown. Counted in this sample were 4,000 to 4,500 clones; around nine tenths of them appeared once. Of the sample, about 4.2% falls within the top ten clones. Reading the label with the study, this specimen's time point is: week 3, after first cycle of checkpoint inhibitor. Sequenced material: blood, taken from a patient treated with checkpoint blockade. The receptors shown here come from a human donor with melanoma.

The V call is TRBV7-2, the J call TRBJ1-4; D is uncertain. CDR1 is SGHTA, CDR2 FQGNSA, per germline. V lost 5 bases and J lost 7, with 14 bases in between. The CDR3 is 14 amino acids. Here the CDR3 reads CASSLTRESEKLFF. CDR3 sequence (DNA): TGTGCCAGCAGCCTGACTCGCGAGAGTGAAAAACTGTTTTTT. Filled out from reference TRBV7-2 and TRBJ1-4, the complete variable domain reads GAGVSQSPSNKVTEKGKDVELRCDPISGHTALYWYRQSLGQGLEFLIYFQGNSAPDKSGLPSDRFSAERTGGSVSTLTIQRTQQEDSAVYLCASSLTRESEKLFFGSGTQLSVL.

The chain joins TRBV9 to TRBJ2-1; D uncertain. V lost 2 bases to trimming and J lost 8 bases, with 11 bases between them. In germline, CDR1 is SGDLS, CDR2 YYNGEE. This CDR3 has 13 amino acids. The CDR3 reads CASSVGPVDEQFF. The CDR3 DNA reads TGTGCCAGCAGCGTTGGCCCTGTGGATGAGCAGTTCTTC.

V usage is TRBV11-3 and J usage is TRBJ2-7; D unclear. The germline gives CDR1 SGHNT, CDR2 YENEEA. Trimming took 1 base from V and 0 from J, leaving 7 bases between them. The CDR3 extends over 14 amino acids. The CDR3: CASSLGLNSYEQYF. In DNA, the CDR3 is TGTGCCAGCAGCTTAGGGCTGAACTCCTACGAGCAGTACTTC.

The J gene is TRBJ1-1, the V gene TRBV19; TRBD1 matches 7 bases. The CDR3 is made up of 13 amino acids. Germline lookup yields CDR1 LNHDA and CDR2 SQIVND (reference sequence). With V trimmed by 4 bases and J by 3 bases, 2 bases remained unmatched. CDR3 residues: CASSSQGDTEAFF. The CDR3 nucleotides are TGTGCCAGTAGTAGCCAGGGGGACACTGAAGCTTTCTTT.

This chain uses TRBV6-5 with TRBJ1-2; 7 bases are a match to TRBD1. Trimming removed 6 bases from V and 13 bases from J; junction bases left unmatched: 14. There are 13 residues in the CDR3. CDR1 MNHEY and CDR2 SVGAGI come from the germline V gene. The CDR3 DNA sequence: TGTGCCAGCAGAGATCCCTTTAGGGGGCTCTGCACCTTC. Translating gives CASRDPFRGLCTF.

This chain joins TRBV18 and TRBJ1-3, with no clear D. Germline assignment: CDR1 KGHSH and CDR2 LQKENI. V gave up 0 bases and J gave up 4 bases, with 10 bases separating them. This CDR3 comprises 15 residues. CDR3 coding DNA: TGTGCCAGCTCACCACCGGGTATTGAGGGAAACACCATATATTTT. This translates into CASSPPGIEGNTIYF.

This sequence joins TRBV7-3 and TRBJ2-1; D is possibly TRBD1 (5 bases). The CDR3 is 16 amino acids. Per germline, CDR1 SGHTA and CDR2 FQGTGA. Trimming removed 5 bases from V and 2 bases from J, with 16 bases in between. The CDR3 sequence: CASSGDLMGPYNEQFF. In DNA form, the CDR3 reads TGTGCCAGCAGCGGAGACCTCATGGGGCCCTACAATGAGCAGTTCTTC.

The V and J genes are TRBV18 and TRBJ2-5, with 11 positions matching TRBD1. CDR1 is KGHSH and CDR2 is LQKENI in the germline V gene. This CDR3 contains 16 residues. Trimming took 5 bases from V and 5 from J; bases not matched to a gene: 10. DNA for the CDR3: TGTGCCAGCTCATCTCCCCGGACAGGGGGCGCGGAGACCCAGTACTTC. Its protein is CASSSPRTGGAETQYF.

This chain uses TRBV6-4 with TRBJ2-3; 7 nucleotides align to TRBD2. CDR3 size: 14 residues. CDR1 is MRHNA, CDR2 SNTAGT, per germline. J gave up 8 bases and V 4 bases, and 9 bases lay outside the gene matches. The CDR3 loop reads CASSVGLHSGTQYF. The CDR3 coding sequence is TGTGCCAGCAGTGTGGGACTACATAGTGGTACGCAGTATTTT.

The chain combines TRBV25-1 with TRBJ1-2, with 8 bases fitting TRBD1. V shed 1 base, J shed 1 base, and the junction held 2 bases outside the gene matches. Germline CDR1 and CDR2: MGHDK and SYGVNS. The CDR3 spans 15 residues. The CDR3 bases are TGTGCCAGCAGTGAATGGACAGGGCATAACTATGGCTACACCTTC. Translated: CASSEWTGHNYGYTF.

The V gene is TRBV11-3, the J gene TRBJ1-3; D ambiguous. With 5 bases removed from V and 6 bases from J, the gap between germline ends came to 8 bases. This CDR3 has 12 residues. CDR1 is SGHNT, CDR2 YENEEA, per germline. The CDR3 loop is CASSQSENTIYF. For the CDR3, the DNA is TGTGCCAGCAGCCAAAGCGAAAACACCATATATTTT.

The chain links TRBV28 to TRBJ2-2; weak D call: TRBD2 (5 bases). The CDR3 spans 14 residues. V was shortened by 2 bases and J by 4 bases, with 8 bases between the two germline ends. Germline loops: CDR1 MDHEN, CDR2 SYDVKM. The CDR3 sequence: CASSLPGSTGELFF. CDR3 coding DNA: TGTGCCAGCAGTTTACCGGGGTCCACCGGGGAGCTGTTTTTT. The full variable domain, rest sourced from reference TRBV28 and TRBJ2-2, is DVKVTQSSRYLVKRTGEKVFLECVQDMDHENMFWYRQDPGLGLRLIYFSYDVKMKEKGDIPEGYSVSREKKERFSLILESASTNQTSMYLCASSLPGSTGELFFGEGSRLTVL.

The chain links TRBV6-5 to TRBJ2-1, with 9 bases aligning to TRBD1. The germline V gene encodes CDR1 MNHEY and CDR2 SVGAGI. This CDR3 spans 16 amino acids. V shed 0 bases and J 4 bases; nucleotides not matched to a gene: 4. The CDR3 protein is CASSYSTGGRYNEQFF. CDR3 nucleotides: TGTGCCAGCAGTTACTCGACAGGGGGACGATACAATGAGCAGTTCTTC.

Remarks on this clone: The junction differs from germline at one of its ends, possibly a read error. This chain joins TRBV5-1 and TRBJ1-1; a weak D match, TRBD1 (5 bases). The CDR3 has 14 amino acids. Germline CDR1 and CDR2: SGHRS and YFSETQ. The CDR3: CASSLWGQNSEAFF. For the CDR3, the DNA is TGCGCCAGCAGCTTGTGGGGCCAGAACAGTGAAGCTTTCTTT.

The genes are TRBV10-3 and TRBJ2-2, with 16 nucleotides matching TRBD2. There are 18 residues in the CDR3. Per germline, CDR1 ENHRY and CDR2 SYGVKD. V trimming: 6 bases; J trimming: 4 bases; junction bases outside the gene matches: 8. The CDR3 loop is CAIRSGLAGGPGTGELFF. The DNA of the CDR3 is TGTGCCATCAGATCGGGACTAGCGGGGGGGCCCGGCACCGGGGAGCTGTTTTTT.

The chain couples TRBV5-1 to TRBJ1-1; the D is unclear. V was trimmed by 4 bases and J by 4 bases, leaving 14 bases between them. The germline V gene encodes CDR1 SGHRS and CDR2 YFSETQ. CDR3 length: 14 residues. This CDR3 reads CASSPTVGGTEAFF. The CDR3 DNA follows: TGCGCCAGCAGCCCCACGGTAGGCGGCACTGAAGCTTTCTTT.

The chain links TRBV28 to TRBJ2-7; no definite D call. V was cut by 1 base and J by 3 bases, with 4 bases left in between. The CDR3 loop spans 12 amino acids. In germline, CDR1 is MDHEN, CDR2 SYDVKM. CDR3 DNA: TGTGCCAGCAGTTTATCTAGCTACGAGCAGTACTTC. Its translation is CASSLSSYEQYF. Based on the CDR3 plus reference TRBV28 and TRBJ2-7, the full variable domain is DVKVTQSSRYLVKRTGEKVFLECVQDMDHENMFWYRQDPGLGLRLIYFSYDVKMKEKGDIPEGYSVSREKKERFSLILESASTNQTSMYLCASSLSSYEQYFGPGTRLTVT.

The chain employs TRBV18 and TRBJ2-5; 7 bases map to TRBD1. CDR1 and CDR2 from the germline V gene are KGHSH and LQKENI. Trimming took 6 bases from V and 2 from J; bases not matched to a gene: 3. The CDR3 runs 13 residues. The CDR3 here is CASSADRQETQYF. As DNA, the CDR3 is TGTGCCAGCTCGGCGGACAGGCAAGAGACCCAGTACTTC.

This rearrangement joins TRBV18 to TRBJ1-2, with D maybe TRBD1 (5 bases). Trimming left V 3 bases short and J 2 bases short, with 7 bases between. Germline CDR1 is KGHSH and CDR2 is LQKENI. The CDR3 has 13 amino acids. CDR3 amino acids: CASSPGGNYGYTF. The CDR3, as DNA: TGTGCCAGCTCACCTGGGGGGAACTATGGCTACACCTTC.

Only one count was recorded for this clone. The chain links TRBV5-1 to TRBJ1-4; 8 bases are a match to TRBD1. V shed 6 bases and J 0 bases; nucleotides not matched to a gene: 13. Looked up from germline, CDR1 is SGHRS and CDR2 is YFSETQ. The CDR3 is 18 amino acids. The CDR3 loop reads CASTQGTGPGATNEKLFF. The CDR3 nucleotides are TGCGCCAGCACCCAAGGGACAGGCCCTGGAGCAACTAATGAAAAACTGTTTTTT.

This chain joins TRBV7-8 and TRBJ2-5, with TRBD2 identical over 11 bases. Germline values: CDR1 SGHVS, CDR2 FQNEAQ. The CDR3 is 15 amino acids. V trimming: 4 bases; J trimming: 5 bases; junction bases outside the gene matches: 6. The CDR3 region has the DNA TGTGCCAGCAGCTATAATAGCGGGGGGGAGGAGACCCAGTACTTC. This translates into CASSYNSGGEETQYF.

This chain connects TRBV4-3 to TRBJ2-7, with D possibly matching TRBD1 (5 bases). Trimming cost V 0 bases and J 0 bases, with 15 bases left between them. In germline, CDR1 is LGHNA, CDR2 YSLEER. The CDR3 is 17 amino acids. CDR3 DNA: TGCGCCAGCAGCCAAGATATAATGACAGTGAACTCCTACGAGCAGTACTTC. This gives the protein CASSQDIMTVNSYEQYF.

J is TRBJ2-7 and V is TRBV19; no clear D. The CDR3 spans 11 residues. V was pared by 6 bases and J by 4 bases, with 7 bases between. CDR1 and CDR2 (germline): LNHDA, SQIVND (reference sequence). In DNA, the CDR3 is TGTGCCAGTAGCGAAAGATACGAGCAGTACTTC. Its protein product is CASSERYEQYF.

The CDR3 DNA reads TGTGCCAGCAGCCAATCGACTACGCAAGAGACCCAGTACTTC. Translating gives CASSQSTTQETQYF. This sequence joins TRBV16 and TRBJ2-5, with a possible D match to TRBD2 (5 bases). The CDR3 has 14 residues. CDR1 KGHSY and CDR2 FQNENV come from the germline V gene. The V gene lost 0 bases and the J gene lost 2 bases, with 7 bases spanning the gap.

The chain employs TRBV7-3 and TRBJ2-5; D unclear. Germline V CDR1 and CDR2: SGHTA, FQGTGA. The CDR3 consists of 13 residues. V lost 2 bases and J lost 3, with 7 bases in between. CDR3 in amino acids: CASSLDLEETQYF. The CDR3 nucleotides read TGTGCCAGCAGCTTAGACCTGGAAGAGACCCAGTACTTC. Supplemented by reference TRBV7-3 and TRBJ2-5, the full variable domain reads GAGVSQTPSNKVTEKGKYVELRCDPISGHTALYWYRQSLGQGPEFLIYFQGTGAADDSGLPNDRFFAVRPEGSVSTLKIQRTERGDSAVYLCASSLDLEETQYFGPGTRLLVL.

The CDR3 region is CASSLKGQGSTGELFF. The CDR3 DNA is TGCGCCAGCAGCTTGAAGGGGCAGGGGAGCACCGGGGAGCTGTTTTTT. This chain uses TRBV5-1 with TRBJ2-2; D might be TRBD1 (6 bases). Germline V CDR1 and CDR2: SGHRS, YFSETQ. The CDR3 sequence is 16 residues long. V shed 1 base and J shed 4 bases, with 14 bases lying between them.

This clone was detected once. This chain links TRBV19 with TRBJ2-2; 9 bases map to TRBD1. Per the germline V gene, CDR1 is LNHDA and CDR2 is SQIVND (reference sequence). V lost 5 bases, J lost 3 bases, and 7 bases stayed unmatched. The CDR3 runs to 16 residues. The CDR3, as DNA: TGTGCCAGTAGTGCGGTCCACAGGGGGCACACCGGGGAGCTGTTTTTT. It codes for CASSAVHRGHTGELFF.

V gene TRBV6-5 combines with J gene TRBJ2-5; D is perhaps TRBD2 (5 bases). CDR3 length: 12 residues. V lost 6 bases and J 4 bases, leaving 9 bases between the germline ends. The V gene's germline CDR1 is MNHEY and CDR2 SVGAGI. CDR3 region: CASRSSGETQYF. The CDR3 nucleotides are TGTGCCAGCAGGTCGAGCGGAGAGACCCAGTACTTC.

V and J are TRBV11-1 and TRBJ2-2, with 14 bases lining up with TRBD2. The CDR3 length is 17 residues. The J segment lost 5 bases and the V segment lost 4 bases, leaving 6 bases of the junction unmatched. Germline V gives CDR1 SGHAT, CDR2 FQDESV (reference sequence). This chain's CDR3 is CASSSGLAGGGTGELFF. CDR3 coding DNA: TGTGCCAGCAGCTCAGGACTAGCGGGAGGAGGGACCGGGGAGCTGTTTTTT.

V and J are TRBV28 and TRBJ2-5; no definite D call. Trimming stripped 5 bases from V and 4 bases from J, with 14 bases between. The CDR3 runs 14 residues. Germline lookup yields CDR1 MDHEN and CDR2 SYDVKM. The CDR3 reads CASSGEPLGETQYF. CDR3 sequence (DNA): TGTGCCAGCAGTGGCGAGCCGTTGGGAGAGACCCAGTACTTC.

The V call is TRBV7-9, the J call TRBJ2-1; maybe TRBD2 (5 bases). CDR1 and CDR2 from the germline V gene are SEHNR and FQNEAQ (reference sequence). The ends were cut back, 1 base at V and 4 bases at J, with 11 bases in the middle. The CDR3 spans 15 residues. The CDR3, as DNA: TGTGCCAGCAGCTTAGGTGTTGGCGGGTACAATGAGCAGTTCTTC. This gives the protein CASSLGVGGYNEQFF.